Described below is a single T cell receptor (beta chain) sequence and its context. Other DNA variants within this sample encode the same CDR3. Repertoires were generated with immunoSEQ multiplex PCR, while TCRdb's copy carries only in-frame clones and drops some. The sample has approximately 2.3 million clones, 93% seen once. The data stem from a study of shared clonotypes between healthy human individuals. Trimming took off 0 bases at V and 0 bases at J, with 7 bases between the two ends. The CDR3 is made up of 15 amino acids. Germline V gene data show CDR1 as SGDLS and CDR2 as YYNGEE. This chain links TRBV9 with TRBJ2-1; the D is unclear. Source material: naive CD4+ T cells from PBMCs. The subset is: CD45RA+ positively selected. This receptor was taken from a man younger than 35 in good health. Some clones in this sample may be carry-over from other donors' samples. The CDR3 protein is CASSVAGLSYNEQFF. The CDR3 bases are TGTGCCAGCAGCGTAGCGGGCCTCTCCTACAATGAGCAGTTCTTC.